The rows below give T cell receptor beta chains drawn from one sample of a study of shared clonotypes between healthy human individuals. Measured with immunoSEQ multiplex PCR; TCRdb has only the in-frame clones, and not every one. The sample carries 500,000 to 650,000 clones, around three quarters recorded once. Sequencing was done on a sample of PBMCs. Receptors originate from a woman aged 40 to 50 in good health. Some clones in this sample may be carry-over from other donors' samples. Each CDR3 is given with its conserved first and last residue. A D gene is named only where the DNA matches it firmly. A row's size may be missing; if present it is once, few, many or a size class.

V gene	clone size	D gene	J gene	CDR3 DNA	CDR3 protein
TRBV5-6	-	-	TRBJ2-7	TGTGCCAGCAGCTTGGCCCTCGGCCCCTACGAGCAGTACTTC	CASSLALGPYEQYF
TRBV7-2	-	TRBD1	TRBJ2-1	TGTGCCAGCAGCGTCGACAGGGGCCCCTACAATGAGCAGTTCTTC	CASSVDRGPYNEQFF
TRBV7-9	-	-	TRBJ2-3	TGTGCCAGCAGCTTAGAGGCGGTCCTCACAGATACGCAGTATTTT	CASSLEAVLTDTQYF
TRBV15	-	-	TRBJ2-3	TGTGCCACCAGCACCAGTACGGGGGATACGCAGTATTTT	CATSTSTGDTQYF
TRBV20-1	-	-	TRBJ2-7	TGCAGTGCTGGTGGCCCCCTCGAGCAGTACTTC	CSAGGPLEQYF
TRBV7-8	-	-	TRBJ2-5	TGTGCCAGCAGCTTCCCCCTATTGGGAGCGGGAGAGACCCAGTACTTC	CASSFPLLGAGETQYF
TRBV10-3	-	-	TRBJ2-1	TGTGCCATCAGTGAGTCACATAATGAGCAGTTCTTC	CAISESHNEQFF
TRBV5-1	few	TRBD2	TRBJ2-1	TGCGCCAGCATGCAGGGACTAGCGGACAATGAGCAGTTCTTC	CASMQGLADNEQFF
TRBV7-6	-	TRBD2	TRBJ2-1	TGTGCCAGCAGCCGCCGAAGCGGGAGGGCCTCCTACAATGAGCAGTTCTTC	CASSRRSGRASYNEQFF
TRBV18	-	TRBD1	TRBJ1-2	TGTGCCAGCTCACCGAGGGGACAGATTAACTATGGCTACACCTTC	CASSPRGQINYGYTF
TRBV28	once	-	TRBJ2-1	TGTGCCAGCAGTTTAAACAATGAGCAGTTCTTC	CASSLNNEQFF
TRBV28	few	-	TRBJ2-7	TGTGCCAGCAGTTTGTCGCGTTACGAGCAGTACTTC	CASSLSRYEQYF
TRBV10-3	-	-	TRBJ2-1	TGTGCCATCAGTGATGCCCCCCCAGGAGATGGGGTTTACAATGAGCAGTTCTTC	CAISDAPPGDGVYNEQFF
TRBV19	-	TRBD1	TRBJ1-5	TGTGCCAGTAGTATAGCCGGGGCAGGGGGCCAGCCCCAGCATTTT	CASSIAGAGGQPQHF
TRBV11-2	-	TRBD2	TRBJ2-7	TGTGCCAGCAGCTTAGTTCGGACTAGCGGGACTTATTCCTACGAGCAGTACTTC	CASSLVRTSGTYSYEQYF
TRBV7-2	-	-	TRBJ2-6	TGTGCCAGCAGCATCGATCCCGCCTCTGGGGCCAACGTCCTGACTTTC	CASSIDPASGANVLTF
TRBV19	many	-	TRBJ2-3	TGTGCCAGTACCTCGCTTAAGGGCACAGATACGCAGTATTTT	CASTSLKGTDTQYF
TRBV2	-	TRBD2	TRBJ2-3	TGTGCCAGCAGTGAAGCCCCTAGCGGGAGTAAGCAGTATTTT	CASSEAPSGSKQYF
TRBV9	-	-	TRBJ1-3	TGTGCCAGCAGCGCCACTCCCTTTGGAGAGCCCTCTCGGGGAAACACCATATATTTT	CASSATPFGEPSRGNTIYF
TRBV5-4	-	-	TRBJ2-2	TGTGCCAGCAGACTACAAACCGGGGAGCTGTTTTTT	CASRLQTGELFF
TRBV5-1	once	TRBD2	TRBJ2-1	TGCGCCAGCAGTTCAGGGCCGGGACTAGGGACACACAATGAGCAGTTCTTC	CASSSGPGLGTHNEQFF
TRBV30	few	-	TRBJ1-1	TGTGCCTGGGCACAGTCGATGAACACTGAAGCTTTCTTT	CAWAQSMNTEAFF
TRBV5-1	-	TRBD1	TRBJ2-1	TGCGCCAGCAGCTCCCCCCCTAGGGACAGGGCGGTTAATGAGCAGTTCTTC	CASSSPPRDRAVNEQFF
TRBV4-2	-	TRBD2	TRBJ2-1	TGTGCCAGCAGCCAGGGACTAGCGGGAGGGGTCAATGAGCAGTTCTTC	CASSQGLAGGVNEQFF
TRBV15	-	-	TRBJ1-2	TGTGCCACCAGCTCGGGCGCTAACTATGGCTACACCTTC	CATSSGANYGYTF
TRBV5-1	-	TRBD1	TRBJ2-3	TGCGCCAGCAGCTTGACATGGACAGGGAGCACAGATACGCAGTATTTT	CASSLTWTGSTDTQYF
TRBV28	-	TRBD1	TRBJ2-7	TGTGCCAGCAGCCCAGGGGGCTACGAGCAGTACTTC	CASSPGGYEQYF
TRBV28	-	-	TRBJ2-7	TGTGCCAGCAGTCCATACTCCATAGTCGCGGGCTACGAGCAGTACTTC	CASSPYSIVAGYEQYF
TRBV18	-	TRBD2	TRBJ2-5	TGTGCCAGCTCACCAACTATTAGCGGGAAAGAGACCCAGTACTTC	CASSPTISGKETQYF
TRBV28	-	-	TRBJ2-7	TGTGCCAGCAGGGGGACTTCCTACGAGCAGTACTTC	CASRGTSYEQYF
TRBV18	-	-	TRBJ1-3	TGTGCCAGCTCACCCACGGGCAGCCCTTTTTCTGGAAACACCATATATTTT	CASSPTGSPFSGNTIYF
TRBV2	-	TRBD1	TRBJ2-7	TGTGCCAGCAGAGGACAGGGGAGCTCCTACGAGCAGTACTTC	CASRGQGSSYEQYF
TRBV7-2	many	-	TRBJ2-7	TGTGCCAGCAGCCGCAGCGGCGGGACAGTCTCCTACGAGCAGTACTTC	CASSRSGGTVSYEQYF
TRBV7-1	-	-	TRBJ1-2	TGTGCCAGCAGCAACGAGGGAAAGACCTATGGCTACACCTTC	CASSNEGKTYGYTF
TRBV10-1	-	-	TRBJ1-1	TGCGCCAGCAGTGCGGGAAGGGAAGGCACTGAAGCTTTCTTT	CASSAGREGTEAFF
TRBV5-1	-	TRBD2	TRBJ2-3	TGCGCCAGCAGCTTGGGGGTAATAGCGGGACGCACAGATACGCAGTATTTT	CASSLGVIAGRTDTQYF
TRBV7-3	-	-	TRBJ1-2	TGTGCCAGCGGGTCTGGAGCGGCTAACTATGGCTACACCTTC	CASGSGAANYGYTF
TRBV7-3	-	-	TRBJ2-2	TGTGCCAGCAGCTTAAAACAGCCTAAGAACACCGGGGAGCTGTTTTTT	CASSLKQPKNTGELFF
TRBV19	-	-	TRBJ2-2	TGTGCCAGTAGCATTGGGGACCGGATCGGGGAGCTGTTTTTT	CASSIGDRIGELFF
TRBV9	-	-	TRBJ2-1	TGTGCCAGCAGCGTACCCCCCAGTGAGCAGTTCTTC	CASSVPPSEQFF
TRBV7-2	-	TRBD1	TRBJ2-1	TGTGCCAGCAGCCCAACGGGACAGGGGGACAATGAGCAGTTCTTC	CASSPTGQGDNEQFF
TRBV6-1	few	-	TRBJ2-2	TGTGCCAGCAGTGAAGCGTGGCGGGCTACGAACACCGGGGAGCTGTTTTTT	CASSEAWRATNTGELFF
TRBV11-1	-	TRBD2	TRBJ2-7	TGTGCCAGCAGCTTAGAACTAGCGGATTACTACGAGCAGTACTTC	CASSLELADYYEQYF
TRBV9	once	-	TRBJ2-1	TGTGCCAGCAGCGTAATGTCGGGAGATTTTGATGAGCAGTTCTTC	CASSVMSGDFDEQFF
TRBV28	few	TRBD1	TRBJ1-2	TGTGCCAGCAGTCCCCAGGGGGACTATGGCTACACCTTC	CASSPQGDYGYTF
TRBV14	few	-	TRBJ2-5	TGTGCCAGACTACAATCCTCGGAGACCCAGTACTTC	CARLQSSETQYF
TRBV4-2	-	TRBD2	TRBJ2-7	TGTGCCAGCAGCCAGCTGGGGGGGGGTTCCTACGTCGGTTCCTACGAGCAGTACTTC	CASSQLGGGSYVGSYEQYF
TRBV2	-	-	TRBJ2-2	TGTGCCAGCATTTGGGGACAAACGAACACCGGGGAGCTGTTTTTT	CASIWGQTNTGELFF